A selection of T cell receptor beta chains follows, all from one sample in a study of blood T cells in healthy people across ages. TCRdb used MiXCR to reprocess the 5' RACE reads, holding one entry per CDR3 protein. This sample has roughly 1,100,000 distinct CDR3 sequences, with under 30% found just once. The data also belong to a second study, concerning T cells of mothers and their children.

Sequenced material: blood. The receptor set was obtained from a girl aged 2-10 years in good health. Each CDR3 is given with its conserved first and last residue. A D gene is named only where the DNA matches it firmly. For some rows the clone size is stated as once, few or many, or as a class when expanded; others skip it.

J	V	size	D	DNA	CDR3
TRBJ1-1	TRBV13	few	-	TGTGCCAGCAGCTTAGGCCTATCCCTGAACACTGAAGCTTTCTTT	CASSLGLSLNTEAFF
TRBJ1-1	TRBV7-2	-	TRBD1	TGTGCCAGCAGATCTCAGGGGGCGTCCGTAGCTTTCTTT	CASRSQGASVAFF
TRBJ1-5	TRBV28	-	-	TGTGCCAGCAGCATAACCGGGAGGGGAAGGCAGCCCCAGCATTTT	CASSITGRGRQPQHF
TRBJ2-2	TRBV12-3/TRBV12-4	-	TRBD2	TGTGCCAGCAGTATTAGCGGGAGGGACACCGGGGAGCTGTTTTTT	CASSISGRDTGELFF
TRBJ1-4	TRBV7-2	-	-	TGTGCCAGCAGCCTCATAAACAGGGATCTTAGCAGACTGTTTTTT	CASSLINRDLSRLFF
TRBJ2-3	TRBV7-2	-	TRBD1	TGTGCCAGCAGCTCGGACAGGGGGATAGATACGCAGTATTTT	CASSSDRGIDTQYF
TRBJ1-5	TRBV28	few	TRBD1	TGTGCCAGCAGGTCAGGGGGCAGGGAAAATCAGCCCCAGCATTTT	CASRSGGRENQPQHF
TRBJ2-5	TRBV28	few	-	TGTGCCAGCAGTTTATACCTGGACAGCCAAGAGACCCAGTACTTC	CASSLYLDSQETQYF
TRBJ2-5	TRBV5-1	few	-	TGCGCCAGCAGCTTGTTCGCAATCGGGGCCCAACAAGAGACCCAGTACTTC	CASSLFAIGAQQETQYF
TRBJ1-2	TRBV4-2	few	-	TGTGCCAGCAGCCAAGATAACTACGATGGCTACACCTTC	CASSQDNYDGYTF
TRBJ2-1	TRBV12-5	-	-	TGTGCTAGTGGTTTGGTTAACTTCGAGATGGAGCAGTTCTTC	CASGLVNFEMEQFF
TRBJ2-5	TRBV11-2	few	-	TGTGCCAGCAGCTTAGAGGGGGAGGCACAAGAGACCCAGTACTTC	CASSLEGEAQETQYF
TRBJ1-5	TRBV12-3/TRBV12-4	-	-	TGTGCCAGCAGTTTTCCCCATTACGGAGGCGGCAATCAGCCCCAGCATTTT	CASSFPHYGGGNQPQHF
TRBJ2-1	TRBV20-1	-	-	TGCAGTGCTACCCCAAGGACCTACAATGAGCAGTTCTTC	CSATPRTYNEQFF